This T cell receptor beta chain emerged from a study of CD8 T cells in Susac syndrome. The study's findings and limits: Within Susac syndrome CD4+ T cell repertoires, clonal expansion was not evident.

CDR3 size: 15 residues. The ends were cut back, 5 bases at V and 2 bases at J, with 16 bases in the middle. Germline V gene sequence: CDR1 SGHNT, CDR2 YENEEA. A quantity of about 0.5 to 1 ug RNA underwent reverse transcription using random hexamers. immunoSEQ multiplex PCR amplified TCR beta CDR3 across 54 Vbeta, 13 Jbeta. TCRdb re-analysed the immunoSEQ multiplex PCR reads in MiXCR, keeping a single row per CDR3 protein. The repertoire holds roughly 250,000 distinct CDR3 sequences, with 90% to 96% as singletons. Concerning this clonotype: As yet, its antigen is unknown.

Specimen: CD4+ T cells from PBMCs. The TCR originated in a human donor with Susac syndrome. The chain couples TRBV11-3 to TRBJ2-7; D is unclear. Here the CDR3 DNA reads TGTGCCAGCAGCCCTCAACTTGCCATTGCCTACGAGCAGTACTTC. This sequence encodes CASSPQLAIAYEQYF.